Listed below are T cell receptor beta chains from one sample, sequenced in a study of blood T cells in healthy people across ages. One entry per CDR3 protein, called by TCRdb with MiXCR from the 5' RACE reads. The table shows roughly 800,000 distinct CDR3 sequences, with around 25% occurring only once. The sample was also reused in another study, on T cells of mothers and their children.

The specimen sequenced was blood. The receptors here all came from a boy aged 10-17 years in good health. The CDR3 runs from the conserved cysteine through the conserved F or W. Each record gives: V gene, D gene, J gene, clone size, CDR3 protein, CDR3 DNA. A D gene is named only where the DNA matches it firmly. For some rows the clone size is stated as once, few or many, or as a class when expanded; others skip it.

TRBV6-5,NA,TRBJ2-5,NA,CATSNTVQETQYF,TGTGCCACCAGCAATACGGTCCAAGAGACCCAGTACTTC
TRBV27,NA,TRBJ1-1,few,CASSLMGPNTEAFF,TGTGCCAGCAGTTTAATGGGACCCAACACTGAAGCCTTCTTT
TRBV7-2,NA,TRBJ1-6,NA,CASRWIDSPLHF,TGTGCCAGCAGGTGGATCGACTCACCCCTCCACTTT
TRBV9,NA,TRBJ2-1,NA,CASSVGNNPPRGF,TGTGCCAGCAGCGTAGGGAACAACCCACCTAGGGGATTC
TRBV6-2/TRBV6-3,NA,TRBJ2-1,few,CASSPPQGEISYNEQFF,TGTGCCAGCAGCCCGCCACAAGGGGAAATATCCTACAATGAGCAGTTCTTC
TRBV12-3/TRBV12-4,NA,TRBJ2-7,few,CASSFDLEGQISYEQYF,TGTGCCAGCAGTTTTGATCTCGAGGGACAAATCTCCTACGAGCAGTACTTC
TRBV11-2,TRBD2,TRBJ2-7,few,CASSTGASGSEQYF,TGTGCCAGCAGCACAGGGGCTAGCGGGAGCGAGCAGTACTTC
TRBV10-3,TRBD2,TRBJ2-1,few,CAISESDLAGGFF,TGTGCCATCAGTGAGTCGGACTTAGCGGGAGGGTTCTTC
TRBV20-1,NA,TRBJ2-3,few,CSASDRRLTDTQYF,TGCAGTGCCTCCGACAGGCGTCTCACAGATACGCAGTATTTT
TRBV6-1,NA,TRBJ2-7,NA,CASRRDEQYF,TGTGCCAGCAGACGGGACGAGCAGTACTTC
TRBV6-5,NA,TRBJ1-1,NA,CASTAGRAAFF,TGTGCCAGCACCGCTGGACGGGCGGCTTTCTTT
TRBV12-3/TRBV12-4,NA,TRBJ2-3,few,CASSLGGLARMTQYF,TGTGCCAGCAGTTTAGGAGGGCTAGCTAGAATGACGCAGTATTTT
TRBV5-1,TRBD1,TRBJ1-1,NA,CASSLGRTGANTEAFF,TGCGCCAGCAGCTTGGGCCGGACAGGGGCGAACACTGAAGCTTTCTTT
TRBV29-1,NA,TRBJ2-3,NA,CSVETIWTDTQYF,TGCAGCGTTGAGACTATCTGGACAGATACGCAGTATTTT
TRBV20-1,TRBD2,TRBJ2-3,NA,CSAPGASGRSRTTQYF,TGCAGTGCCCCTGGGGCTAGCGGGAGGTCCCGTACAACGCAGTATTTT
TRBV24-1,TRBD2,TRBJ2-1,few,CATSVAGPYNEQFF,TGTGCCACCAGTGTAGCGGGACCATACAATGAGCAGTTCTTC
TRBV7-6,TRBD1,TRBJ2-3,few,CASSFRTGTGGTDTQYF,TGTGCCAGCAGCTTTAGGACCGGGACAGGGGGGACAGATACGCAGTATTTT